The T cell receptor (beta chain) under discussion was sequenced for a study of CD8 T cells in ankylosing spondylitis. This clonotype was detected only a few times. The antigen remains unidentified. The CDR3 is made up of 11 amino acids. Germline assignment: CDR1 SGHNT and CDR2 YENEEA. The V end lost 3 bases, the J end lost 8 bases, and 5 bases lay between the germline ends. Study results and limitations: Existing reports had already noted some motif variants in reactive arthritis synovial fluid and blood. For ankylosing spondylitis blood, a TCR beta motif of several highly homologous variants appeared characteristic. Reportedly, disease-linked clones are significantly enriched in ankylosing spondylitis patients' matched synovial fluid. Disease-linked clones bore a CD8+ phenotype and were relatively rare in peripheral blood.

TCRdb independently ran MiXCR on the 5' RACE reads; one entry per CDR3 protein. Of around 100,000 distinct CDR3 sequences listed, about 9% were seen once; the top ten hold 30%. This clonotype originated in a male donor with ankylosing spondylitis. This rearrangement joins TRBV11-3 to TRBJ2-1; D uncertain. Material: blood, either unsorted or a sorted T cell fraction (not recorded which). The CDR3 spells CASSFLDEQFF. The CDR3 nucleotides read TGTGCCAGCAGCTTTCTGGATGAGCAGTTCTTC.